This T cell receptor (beta chain) derives from a study of T-cell reconstitution after alpha-beta-depleted transplantation in children. Trimming pared 3 bases from V and 4 bases from J, leaving 15 bases between. The germline CDR1 and CDR2 sequences are LNHDA and SQIVND (reference sequence). This CDR3 spans 15 amino acids. In regard to this clonotype: Its antigen is undetermined.

The study's findings and limits: Among T cells one year after transplant, newly produced cells accounted for most counts and diversity. The study reportedly traced alpha-beta T cells about two months after transplant to several hundred expanded graft clones. Surviving recipient cells, namely T cells and thymic progenitors, were the source of high day-60 TCRbeta diversity in some patients.

The library targeted TCRbeta and was prepared with unique molecular identifiers. Via MiXCR, TCRdb re-called the PCR reads, giving one row per CDR3 protein. The sample shows 330,000 or so distinct CDR3 sequences, roughly a tenth of them seen only once. The TCR was taken from a boy under two years old with acute myeloid leukemia, due to receive a stem cell transplant. V is TRBV19 and J is TRBJ1-2, with a weak D call TRBD1 (5 bases). The sample consisted of PBMCs, taken before TCRalphabeta/CD19-depleted stem cell transplant. The CDR3 reads CASSISRAWGYGYTF. The CDR3 region has the DNA TGTGCCAGTAGTATCTCCAGGGCTTGGGGCTATGGCTACACCTTC.